The clone carrying this T cell receptor beta chain was observed a single time. Its antigen is unknown. The data are from a study of T cell responses to AZD1222 COVID-19 vaccine. Findings and caveats of the study: Clonal diversity was possibly underestimated; the donors were predominantly white British and more often female. With dominance at 160-218 and 743-854, vaccine-associated CD4 TCRs spanned spike. Repertoires were obtained solely post-peak T cell response.

Generated by immunoSEQ multiplex PCR, the TCRdb table keeps only in-frame clones and is missing some. The sample yields about 140,000 clones, 80% to 95% seen once. Trimming pared 3 bases from V and 4 bases from J, leaving 15 bases between. The CDR3 is 15 amino acids. CDR1 is KGHSH and CDR2 is LQKENI in the germline V gene. Here the sequenced sample was peripheral blood, taken on day 0 of AZD1222 vaccination. This sequence joins TRBV18 and TRBJ1-2, with D perhaps TRBD1 (6 bases). This clonotype originated in an adult in good health. The chain's CDR3 is CASSPGLAGAYGYTF. The CDR3 nucleotides are TGTGCCAGCTCACCGGGTCTTGCAGGGGCCTATGGCTACACCTTC. Full variable domain (missing parts from reference TRBV18 and TRBJ1-2): NAGVMQNPRHLVRRRGQEARLRCSPMKGHSHVYWYRQLPEEGLKFMVYLQKENIIDESGMPKERFSAEFPKEGPSILRIQQVVRGDSAAYFCASSPGLAGAYGYTFGSGTRLTVV.